Described below is a single T cell receptor beta chain sequence and its context. J gave up 0 bases and V 7 bases, and 2 bases lay outside the gene matches. The CDR3 spans 14 residues. The germline V gene has CDR1 MNHNS and CDR2 SASEGT. This record comes from a study of OX40 agonist ivuxolimab in advanced cancers. Study background: Patients were dosed with the agonistic anti-OX40 (CD134) antibody ivuxolimab. Patients with hepatocellular carcinoma, melanoma, renal cell or head and neck cancer made up the dose-escalation patients.

Sequencing was performed with immunoSEQ multiplex PCR; in TCRdb, only in-frame clones are kept and a portion is missing. The sample contains around 40,000 clones, 82% of which appear only once. Sequencing was performed on CD4+ or CD8+ T cells sorted from blood, taken in a trial of the OX40 agonist ivuxolimab. The V gene is TRBV6-1, the J gene TRBJ2-7, with 11 bases that match TRBD2. The TCR sequence derives from an adult with an advanced solid tumor such as melanoma, head and neck, liver or kidney cancer. The CDR3 loop reads CASTTSGNSYEQYF. The CDR3 coding sequence is TGTGCCAGCACGACTAGCGGGAACTCCTACGAGCAGTACTTC.